This record concerns one T cell receptor beta chain sequence. The data were taken from a study of T-cell memory formation after mild COVID-19. TCRdb itself ran the 5' RACE reads through MiXCR, one entry per CDR3 protein. The top ten hold approximately 12% of the sample, which has 540,000 or so distinct CDR3 sequences, roughly 20% seen once. The CDR3 loop spans 14 amino acids. Trimming took 0 bases from V and 0 from J, leaving 8 bases between them. Germline values: CDR1 DFQATT, CDR2 SNEGSKA (reference sequence). The V and J genes are TRBV20-1 and TRBJ2-5; possibly TRBD2 for D (6 bases). The clonotype comes from an adult woman who had mild COVID-19 (a few samples of this study predate the infection). Cell type and time point are not known. Source material: PBMCs or a T cell subset sorted from them (not recorded which). CDR3 in DNA: TGCAGTGCTAGAGATGGGGGGAACCAAGAGACCCAGTACTTC. It encodes CSARDGGNQETQYF.